One sample yielded the 26 T cell receptor beta chains listed below, sequenced in a study of Graves' ophthalmopathy and Graves' hyperthyroidism. RNA served as the template for amplifying TCR beta CDR3 regions. RT-PCR in the first round used HTBI primers; a second-round multiplex PCR followed. One entry per CDR3 protein results from TCRdb running MiXCR on the multiplex PCR reads. The table includes hundreds of thousands of distinct CDR3 sequences, roughly 20% detected once. Sequencing used peripheral blood. These receptors all stem from a woman in her late teens or twenties with stable Graves' hyperthyroidism.

The J gene is TRBJ2-5, the V gene TRBV24-1; TRBD1 matches at 10 bases. This CDR3 comprises 16 residues. V was pared by 6 bases and J by 2 bases, with 8 bases of the junction left unmatched. In germline, CDR1 is KGHDR, CDR2 SFDVKD. The CDR3 reads CATSSTGTGVQETQYF. The CDR3 region has the DNA TGTGCCACCAGTTCCACGGGGACAGGGGTACAAGAGACCCAGTACTTC.

This clonotype was observed at least ten times. This chain joins TRBV7-2 and TRBJ1-2, with D uncertain. This CDR3 contains 15 residues. V lost 3 bases and J lost 5, with 16 bases in between. In germline, CDR1 is SGHTA, CDR2 FQGNSA. The CDR3 DNA reads as TGTGCCAGCAGCTTCCGGACGGCCAACTCTTATGGCTACACCTTC. Translated: CASSFRTANSYGYTF.

This clonotype was recorded at least ten times. The genes are TRBV27 and TRBJ1-1, with D unresolved. The CDR3 runs to 14 residues. Per germline, CDR1 MNHEY and CDR2 SMNVEV (reference sequence). The V and J ends lost 5 bases and 7 bases respectively, with 17 bases between them. The CDR3 region has the DNA TGTGCCAGCAGTCCGGTAGGGCGAGCCCATGAAGCTTTCTTT. Protein sequence: CASSPVGRAHEAFF.

A note on this clonotype: Possible read error: a much larger clone is one base away. The chain employs TRBV10-3 and TRBJ2-5; TRBD2 aligns across 8 bases. Losses at the gene ends were 5 bases for V and 12 bases for J; bases not matched to a gene: 8. There are 12 residues in the CDR3. CDR1 and CDR2 from the germline V gene are ENHRY and SYGVKD. CDR3 sequence reads: CAISSAGAAKYF. In DNA, the CDR3 is TGTGCCATCAGTTCAGCGGGAGCGGCCAAGTACTTC.

This clonotype has a count of ten or more. This chain uses TRBV20-1 with TRBJ1-6, with 7 bases aligning to TRBD1. The germline gives CDR1 DFQATT, CDR2 SNEGSKA (reference sequence). V was pared by 5 bases and J by 10 bases, with 11 bases of the junction left unmatched. The CDR3 covers 14 residues. The DNA for the CDR3 is TGCAGTGCTGGCCCGACAGGGAGAGGGTCACCCCTCCACTTT. Translating it yields CSAGPTGRGSPLHF.

This chain joins TRBV28 and TRBJ1-2, with D possibly being TRBD1 (6 bases). The germline CDR1 and CDR2 sequences are MDHEN and SYDVKM. Trimming removed 4 bases at V and 7 bases at J, with 31 bases between. The CDR3 consists of 19 residues. The CDR3 loop is CASSSTTSMPGAKAGGYTF. CDR3 nucleotides: TGTGCCAGCAGTTCCACCACCTCCATGCCAGGGGCCAAGGCAGGTGGCTACACCTTC.

In this sample, this clonotype turned up many times. V gene TRBV6-2 or TRBV6-3 combines with J gene TRBJ2-3, with D possibly being TRBD1 or TRBD2 (5 bases each). Deletions cut 6 bases from V and 0 bases from J, with 13 bases between. The CDR3 has 15 residues. Germline CDR1 reads MNHEY; CDR2 reads SVGEGT. The CDR3 bases are TGTGCCAGCAGCTCCGGGACGGGGAGCACAGATACGCAGTATTTT. Its translation is CASSSGTGSTDTQYF.

Of note for this clonotype: Because the CDR3 is missing its conserved closing phenylalanine or tryptophan, this is likely a read error. The V gene is TRBV7-2, the J gene TRBJ1-5; the D is unclear. V was pared by 3 bases and J by 3 bases, with 9 bases between. Germline V gives CDR1 SGHTA, CDR2 FQGNSA. The CDR3 is 14 amino acids. In DNA, the CDR3 is TGTGCCAGCAGCTTTAAAGGAATCAATCAGCCCCAGCATTAT. Translating gives CASSFKGINQPQHY.

This clonotype was recorded many times. The chain couples TRBV5-1 to TRBJ1-1; 7 bases align to TRBD1. The ends lost 4 bases at V and 0 bases at J; junction bases unmatched: 9. Germline V gives CDR1 SGHRS, CDR2 YFSETQ. This CDR3 region has 16 residues. The CDR3 spells CASSPDRAGMNTEAFF. The CDR3 DNA reads TGCGCCAGCAGCCCAGACAGGGCAGGGATGAACACTGAAGCTTTCTTT.

The chain links TRBV11-2 to TRBJ1-2; tentative D call: TRBD1 (5 bases). Trimming cost V 6 bases and J 7 bases, with 15 bases left between them. CDR1 SGHAT and CDR2 FQNNGV come from the germline V gene. CDR3 size: 13 residues. CDR3 nucleotide sequence: TGTGCCAGCAGACAGGTCCTTTCGTCTGGCTACACCTTC. Protein: CASRQVLSSGYTF. Full variable domain (outside the CDR3, taken from reference TRBV11-2 and TRBJ1-2): EAGVAQSPRYKIIEKRQSVAFWCNPISGHATLYWYQQILGQGPKLLIQFQNNGVVDDSQLPKDRFSAERLKGVDSTLKIQPAKLEDSAVYLCASRQVLSSGYTFGSGTRLTVV.

With regard to this clonotype: A clone one base away is much larger, so this may be a read error. The rearrangement joins TRBV12-3 or TRBV12-4 to TRBJ1-3; D gene unclear. The CDR3 extends over 11 amino acids. Trimming stripped 6 bases from V and 4 bases from J, with 4 bases between. The CDR3 protein is CASSKGNTIYF. In nucleotides, the CDR3 is TGTGCCAGCAGCAAGGGAAACACCATATATTTT.

There are many counts of this clonotype. J is TRBJ1-1 and V is TRBV27; no definite D call. This CDR3 has 13 residues. Between the trimmed V and J ends, which lost 5 bases and 4 bases, there was a span of 11 bases. Per the germline V gene, CDR1 is MNHEY and CDR2 is SMNVEV (reference sequence). CDR3 region: CASSETPFTEAFF. CDR3 bases: TGTGCCAGCAGTGAAACCCCGTTCACTGAAGCTTTCTTT.

This clonotype occurred many times. The chain joins TRBV6-5 to TRBJ2-3; D unresolved. This CDR3 is 14 amino acids long. The V end lost 2 bases, the J end lost 2 bases, and 8 bases lay between the germline ends. Germline V gene sequence: CDR1 MNHEY, CDR2 SVGAGI. The CDR3 here is CASSYDHLTDTQYF. CDR3 nucleotide sequence: TGTGCCAGCAGTTACGACCATCTCACAGATACGCAGTATTTT.

This chain uses TRBV7-9 with TRBJ1-2; D may be TRBD1 (6 bases). Germline V gene sequence: CDR1 SEHNR, CDR2 FQNEAQ (reference sequence). The CDR3 is 13 residues long. Trimming cost V 5 bases and J 4 bases, with 11 bases left between them. CDR3 region: CASSPGHPYGYTF. CDR3 in DNA: TGTGCCAGCAGCCCGGGACACCCCTATGGCTACACCTTC.

The chain uses TRBV6-1 and TRBJ1-1; the match to TRBD1 covers 9 bases. This CDR3 spans 16 amino acids. The V segment lost 6 bases and the J segment 4 bases; nucleotides outside the gene matches: 12. Germline loops: CDR1 MNHNS, CDR2 SASEGT. The CDR3 sequence: CASRLLTGTGTTEAFF. The DNA for the CDR3 is TGTGCCAGCAGGCTACTTACCGGGACAGGGACCACTGAAGCTTTCTTT.

The table lists this clonotype with many counts. The chain's CDR3 is CASSIGESGNTIYF. Here the CDR3 DNA reads TGTGCCAGTAGTATTGGCGAGTCTGGAAACACCATATATTTT. The chain uses TRBV19 and TRBJ1-3; no definite D call. The germline gives CDR1 LNHDA, CDR2 SQIVND (reference sequence). The V gene lost 3 bases and the J gene lost 1 base, with 7 bases spanning the gap. There are 14 residues in the CDR3.

This clonotype was seen ten or more times. The junction departs from germline at one end; a sequencing error may be responsible. This chain links TRBV11-2 with TRBJ2-4; the D gene is possibly TRBD2 (6 bases). The CDR3 consists of 14 residues. Germline V gives CDR1 SGHAT, CDR2 FQNNGV. DNA for the CDR3: TGTGCCAGCAGCTTAACTCTAGCGCCCCGCATTAAGTACTTC. It translates to CASSLTLAPRIKYF.

There are many counts of this clonotype. This sequence joins TRBV2 and TRBJ2-7; D perhaps matches TRBD2 (5 bases). The ends were cut back, 1 base at V and 2 bases at J, with 9 bases in the middle. The CDR3 consists of 14 residues. From germline, CDR1 is SNHLY and CDR2 FYNNEI. CDR3 sequence reads: CASSEEVGAYEQYF. Here the CDR3 DNA reads TGTGCCAGCAGTGAAGAGGTGGGAGCCTACGAGCAGTACTTC.

The chain recombines TRBV7-2 with TRBJ2-5, with 7 bases aligning to TRBD1. Germline V gives CDR1 SGHTA, CDR2 FQGNSA. V was clipped by 4 bases and J by 8 bases; unmatched bases: 7. The CDR3 contains 13 residues. CDR3 in amino acids: CASSWDSPGTQYF. The CDR3 nucleotides read TGTGCCAGCAGCTGGGACAGCCCAGGAACCCAGTACTTC.

This clonotype has ten or more counts. This chain links TRBV7-2 with TRBJ2-4, with TRBD1 as a possible D gene (6 bases). CDR3 length: 16 amino acids. Germline CDR1 is SGHTA and CDR2 is FQGNSA. Trimming left V 4 bases short and J 0 bases short, with 13 bases between. The CDR3 DNA is TGTGCCAGCAGCTCGACAGGAGCGCTAGCCAAAAACATTCAGTACTTC. Translated: CASSSTGALAKNIQYF.

This clonotype was detected ten times or more. The chain employs TRBV6-2 or TRBV6-3 and TRBJ2-2, with TRBD2 matching over 12 bases. V lost 6 bases, J lost 4 bases, and 6 bases stayed unmatched. CDR3 length: 16 residues. CDR1 MNHEY and CDR2 SVGEGT come from the germline V gene. As DNA, the CDR3 is TGTGCCAGCAGCCGAGGACTAGCGGGGTCCACCGGGGAGCTGTTTTTT. Its protein product is CASSRGLAGSTGELFF.

This clonotype was detected many times. The V call is TRBV20-1, the J call TRBJ2-5; D ambiguous. V was pared by 2 bases and J by 7 bases, with 17 bases between. This CDR3 has 14 residues. Germline V lookup: CDR1 DFQATT, CDR2 SNEGSKA (reference sequence). This CDR3 reads CSARPRTPQWTQYF. CDR3 sequence (DNA): TGCAGTGCTAGACCGCGGACCCCTCAATGGACCCAGTACTTC.

This clonotype was counted ten times or more. The rearrangement joins TRBV6-1 to TRBJ2-6; D not certain. The V gene's germline CDR1 is MNHNS and CDR2 SASEGT. The CDR3 consists of 16 residues. Trimming cost V 4 bases and J 4 bases, with 14 bases left between them. The CDR3, as DNA: TGTGCCAGCAGTGCCCTCCGTCCCCCCGGGGCCAACGTCCTGACTTTC. Amino acids: CASSALRPPGANVLTF.

The rearrangement uses TRBV4-1 and TRBJ1-5, with D perhaps TRBD1 (6 bases). The CDR3 totals 14 residues. Trimming left V 1 base short and J 5 bases short, with 9 bases between. Germline values: CDR1 MGHRA, CDR2 YSYEKL. CDR3 sequence (DNA): TGCGCCAGCAGCCAAGGGACAGCTTATCAGCCCCAGCATTTT. Residues: CASSQGTAYQPQHF.

V gene TRBV19 combines with J gene TRBJ2-7, with a possible D match to TRBD2 (6 bases). The CDR3 extends over 15 amino acids. V lost 9 bases and J lost 2, with 20 bases in between. Germline V gene lookup returns CDR1 LNHDA and CDR2 SQIVND (reference sequence). CDR3 loop: CARVPNRDFAYEQYF. The CDR3, as DNA: TGTGCCAGAGTACCCAACCGGGACTTTGCCTACGAGCAGTACTTC.

This chain connects TRBV6-1 to TRBJ1-5; a weak D match, TRBD1 (6 bases). CDR3 length: 14 amino acids. The V and J ends lost 8 bases and 5 bases respectively, with 16 bases between them. The germline V gene encodes CDR1 MNHNS and CDR2 SASEGT. CDR3 nucleotides: TGTGCCAGCGAGTCGGTGGCAGGGGATCAGCCCCAGCATTTT. The encoded protein is CASESVAGDQPQHF.